Sequencing of this TCR beta chain was carried out in a study of blood T cell repertoires in COVID-19. Background on the study: Acute-phase and convalescent COVID-19 samples originated in the United States, Italy and Spain.

Per the original methods: Amplified reference gene primers provided the basis for estimating nucleated cell counts. The protocol was immunoSEQ multiplex PCR, while the TCRdb copy is restricted to in-frame clones and leaves out a portion. V and J calls and clone size are those listed in that table; D and trimming were worked out from the DNA. The sample lists around 170,000 clones; 65% to 90% were seen once. This CDR3 has 15 amino acids. In germline, CDR1 is SGHNT, CDR2 YYREEE (reference sequence). V lost 0 bases to trimming and J lost 3 bases, with 12 bases between them. This TCR was sampled from a human donor in a cohort sampled during active COVID-19. What was sequenced was peripheral blood. The chain carries TRBV5-4 and TRBJ1-1; tentatively, D is TRBD1 (5 bases). The CDR3 sequence: CASSLGVGGDTEAFF. The CDR3 DNA is TGTGCCAGCAGCTTGGGAGTTGGGGGGGACACTGAAGCTTTCTTT.